This TCR beta chain was identified during a study of blood T cell repertoires in COVID-19. Overall study: COVID-19 samples collected from the United States, Italy and Spain covered acute and convalescent phases. Nucleic acid was either cDNA or gDNA, and it came from T cells, B-cell-depleted T cells, or PBMCs.

Germline CDR1 LGHDT, CDR2 YNNKEL (reference sequence). V was pared by 1 base and J by 5 bases, with 5 bases of the junction left unmatched. This CDR3 spans 15 amino acids. Per the authors' pipeline: Reference gene primer amplification gave nucleated cell count estimates. TCRdb's table, derived via immunoSEQ multiplex PCR, lists solely in-frame clones and lacks some. The V and J calls and the clone size are those of that table, but D and trimming were determined from the DNA. The sample includes 250,000 or so clones, 75% to 85% of them seen just once. The TCR was taken from a human donor in a cohort sampled during active COVID-19. Sequencing was done on a sample of peripheral blood. This rearrangement joins TRBV3-1 (or the pseudogene TRBV3-2) to TRBJ2-5; 9 nucleotides match TRBD1. The CDR3 is CASSQAQGAEETQYF. The CDR3 DNA reads TGTGCCAGCAGCCAAGCACAGGGGGCGGAGGAGACCCAGTACTTC.